Described below is a single TCR beta chain sequence and its context. The antigen is not known. The data belong to a study of cytotoxic CD8 clonotypes in ibrutinib-treated CLL. At the level of the study: Each sample contained, on average, roughly 280,000 productive templates and tens of thousands of productive rearrangements.

Study findings and constraints: Ibrutinib response saw clonality rise, and progression saw it return toward baseline.

V dropped 4 bases and J dropped 5 bases, with 17 bases sitting between them. Germline CDR1 is SGHDN and CDR2 is FVKESK. The CDR3 runs 15 residues. Data came from immunoSEQ multiplex PCR; TCRdb stores just in-frame clones and leaves some out. Among 110,000 or so clones listed, about 58% were seen once. This sequence was found in a human donor with chronic lymphocytic leukemia. This chain uses TRBV14 with TRBJ2-5, with D possibly being TRBD2 (5 bases). This specimen consisted of PBMCs, obtained after 24 months of ibrutinib treatment. The CDR3 sequence: CASSRFLTPGETQYF. CDR3 nucleotide sequence: TGTGCCAGCAGCCGATTCTTAACCCCGGGGGAGACCCAGTACTTC.